These 16 T cell receptor beta chains originate from one sample sequenced in a study of blood T cell repertoires in COVID-19. Clones were sequenced by immunoSEQ multiplex PCR, and TCRdb holds only the in-frame ones, with some missing. The data show roughly 80,000 clones, around 90% seen once. The source material was peripheral blood. The receptor set was obtained from a woman of 80 years or more with acute or convalescent COVID-19.

V and J are TRBV10-3 and TRBJ1-1; TRBD1 might be the D (5 bases). CDR1 is ENHRY and CDR2 is SYGVKD in the germline V gene. The length of the CDR3 is 13 residues. V was pared by 4 bases and J by 1 base, with 7 bases between. Here the CDR3 reads CAISVQGNTEAFF. The CDR3 nucleotides read TGTGCCATCAGTGTCCAGGGGAACACTGAAGCTTTCTTT.

The rearrangement links TRBV9 to TRBJ2-6; tentatively, D is TRBD2 (6 bases). The CDR3 has 19 residues. Trimming stripped 1 base from V and 0 bases from J, with 17 bases between. Germline values: CDR1 SGDLS, CDR2 YYNGEE. CDR3 loop: CASSVQVGTVSSGANVLTF. Here the CDR3 DNA reads TGTGCCAGCAGCGTACAAGTGGGGACTGTTAGCTCTGGGGCCAACGTCCTGACTTTC.

The chain couples TRBV5-6 to TRBJ2-3; D gene uncertain. V was cut by 7 bases and J by 5 bases, with 14 bases left in between. The CDR3 is 13 amino acids. CDR1 and CDR2 from the germline V gene are SGHDT and YYEEEE. The CDR3 sequence is CASSTRVQDTQYF. DNA of the CDR3: TGTGCCAGCTCCACTCGGGTCCAAGATACGCAGTATTTT.

This chain connects TRBV5-1 to TRBJ1-2; D is unresolved. From germline, CDR1 is SGHRS and CDR2 YFSETQ. Trimming cost V 4 bases and J 0 bases, with 19 bases left between them. This CDR3 is built from 17 residues. The chain's CDR3 is CASSAWKAADPNYGYTF. For the CDR3, the DNA is TGCGCCAGCAGCGCCTGGAAGGCGGCAGACCCTAACTATGGCTACACCTTC.

The rearrangement links TRBV18 to TRBJ2-5; D not certain. Germline V lookup: CDR1 KGHSH, CDR2 LQKENI. The V gene lost 6 bases and the J gene lost 5 bases, with 10 bases spanning the gap. This CDR3 is built from 12 residues. CDR3: CASSLMRETQYF. The CDR3 DNA reads TGTGCCAGCTCGTTGATGAGGGAGACCCAGTACTTC.

There are a few counts of this clone. The V call is TRBV28, the J call TRBJ2-2; the match to TRBD2 covers 10 bases. Germline CDR1 reads MDHEN; CDR2 reads SYDVKM. The ends lost 6 bases at V and 6 bases at J; junction bases unmatched: 1. CDR3 length: 13 residues. The CDR3 loop reads CASRTSGPGELFF. In nucleotides, the CDR3 is TGTGCCAGCAGGACTAGCGGGCCCGGGGAGCTGTTTTTT.

The chain employs TRBV9 and TRBJ2-1; 9 bases are shared with TRBD2. CDR3 length equals 14 residues. V shed 2 bases, J shed 6 bases, and the junction held 3 bases outside the gene matches. Germline V gene data show CDR1 as SGDLS and CDR2 as YYNGEE. CDR3 sequence: CASSVMTSGNEQFF. The CDR3, as DNA: TGTGCCAGCAGCGTTATGACTAGCGGCAATGAGCAGTTCTTC.

This clone has only one observation. The rearrangement joins TRBV7-3 to TRBJ2-3; 10 positions match TRBD1. From germline, CDR1 is SGHTA and CDR2 FQGTGA. The trim removed 4 bases at V and 5 bases at J, leaving 3 bases unmatched. The CDR3 spans 14 residues. CDR3 sequence reads: CASSSTGGRDTQYF. CDR3 sequence (DNA): TGTGCCAGCAGCTCGACAGGGGGCAGAGATACGCAGTATTTT.

The V gene is TRBV4-3, the J gene TRBJ1-2; 7 bases match TRBD1. The CDR3 covers 16 residues. V lost 0 bases, J lost 3 bases, and 7 bases stayed unmatched. Germline V CDR1 and CDR2: LGHNA, YSLEER. In DNA, the CDR3 is TGCGCCAGCAGCCAAGAAGGCAGCAGGGGGGACTATGGCTACACCTTC. Amino acids: CASSQEGSRGDYGYTF.

The chain employs TRBV5-1 and TRBJ1-1; 7 bases are a match to TRBD1. Trimming took 2 bases from V and 1 from J; bases not matched to a gene: 11. Germline CDR1 reads SGHRS; CDR2 reads YFSETQ. This CDR3 comprises 17 residues. CDR3 protein: CASSLGLGTVSNTEAFF. As DNA, the CDR3 is TGCGCCAGCAGCTTAGGTCTCGGGACAGTTTCGAACACTGAAGCTTTCTTT.

The chain combines TRBV11-3 with TRBJ2-7, with TRBD1 as a possible D gene (5 bases). The germline CDR1 and CDR2 sequences are SGHNT and YENEEA. The CDR3 is 14 residues long. V lost 5 bases, J lost 7 bases, and 18 bases lay in between. The CDR3 DNA sequence: TGTGCCAGCAGCCCTTCGGTAGGGGTCGGGGAGCAGTACTTC. Protein: CASSPSVGVGEQYF.

The rearrangement uses TRBV6-5 and TRBJ1-5; 7 nucleotides line up with TRBD1. With V trimmed by 5 bases and J by 7 bases, 11 bases remained unmatched. Germline V CDR1 and CDR2: MNHEY, SVGAGI. This CDR3 is 15 amino acids long. The CDR3 DNA is TGTGCCAGCAGTAGCCAAACAGGGGCTGTGCAGCCCCAGCATTTT. It codes for CASSSQTGAVQPQHF.

The chain joins TRBV19 to TRBJ2-3; 11 nucleotides line up with TRBD1. The CDR3 totals 16 residues. The V segment lost 5 bases and the J segment 3 bases; nucleotides outside the gene matches: 7. Germline CDR1 and CDR2: LNHDA and SQIVND (reference sequence). The CDR3 DNA reads as TGTGCCAGTAGTCCTAGAGGGACAGGGGGGACAGATACGCAGTATTTT. Amino acids: CASSPRGTGGTDTQYF.

The V and J genes are TRBV6-5 and TRBJ2-3, with D unclear. V lost 0 bases, J lost 3 bases, and 10 bases lay in between. The CDR3 covers 15 residues. The V gene's germline CDR1 is MNHEY and CDR2 SVGAGI. CDR3 DNA: TGTGCCAGCAGTTACTCGAGAGGCCTAACAGATACGCAGTATTTT. This codes for CASSYSRGLTDTQYF.

V and J are TRBV5-1 and TRBJ2-6; D possibly corresponds to TRBD1 (5 bases). Germline V gene data show CDR1 as SGHRS and CDR2 as YFSETQ. This CDR3 contains 15 residues. V was pared by 4 bases and J by 4 bases, with 12 bases between. CDR3 residues: CASSAQERGANVLTF. The CDR3 DNA is TGCGCCAGCAGCGCACAGGAGAGGGGGGCCAACGTCCTGACTTTC.

The chain links TRBV19 to TRBJ1-2, with TRBD1 identical over 7 bases. V lost 6 bases and J lost 2; bases outside the gene matches: 3. Germline V CDR1 and CDR2: LNHDA, SQIVND (reference sequence). The CDR3 covers 13 residues. CDR3: CASSRQGNYGYTF. CDR3 DNA: TGTGCCAGTAGCAGACAGGGAAACTATGGCTACACCTTC.